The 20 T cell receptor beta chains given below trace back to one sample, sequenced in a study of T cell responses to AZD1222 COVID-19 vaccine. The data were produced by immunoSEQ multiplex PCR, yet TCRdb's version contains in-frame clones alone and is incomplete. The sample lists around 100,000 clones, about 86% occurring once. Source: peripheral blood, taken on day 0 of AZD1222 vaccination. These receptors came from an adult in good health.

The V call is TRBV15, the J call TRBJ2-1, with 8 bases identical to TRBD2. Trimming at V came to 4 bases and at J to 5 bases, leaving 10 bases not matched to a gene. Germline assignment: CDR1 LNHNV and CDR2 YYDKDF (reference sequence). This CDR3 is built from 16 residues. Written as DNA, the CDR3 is TGTGCCACCAGCAATCCTTTAGCGGGGAAAGACAATGAGCAGTTCTTC. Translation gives CATSNPLAGKDNEQFF.

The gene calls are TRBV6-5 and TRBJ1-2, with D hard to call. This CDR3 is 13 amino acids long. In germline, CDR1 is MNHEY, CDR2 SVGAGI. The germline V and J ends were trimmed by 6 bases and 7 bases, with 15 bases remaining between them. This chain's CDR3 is CASSDAPVRGYTF. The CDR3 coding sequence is TGTGCCAGCAGCGATGCCCCGGTTCGTGGCTACACCTTC.

Written as DNA, the CDR3 is TGTGCCAGCAGCTTGTTCGGGACCGGGGAGCTGTTTTTT. The encoded protein is CASSLFGTGELFF. V gene TRBV7-3 combines with J gene TRBJ2-2; no clear D. The V and J ends lost 3 bases and 5 bases respectively, with 7 bases between them. The CDR3 has 13 amino acids. The germline V gene encodes CDR1 SGHTA and CDR2 FQGTGA. Full variable domain (remainder filled in from reference TRBV7-3 and TRBJ2-2): GAGVSQTPSNKVTEKGKYVELRCDPISGHTALYWYRQSLGQGPEFLIYFQGTGAADDSGLPNDRFFAVRPEGSVSTLKIQRTERGDSAVYLCASSLFGTGELFFGEGSRLTVL.

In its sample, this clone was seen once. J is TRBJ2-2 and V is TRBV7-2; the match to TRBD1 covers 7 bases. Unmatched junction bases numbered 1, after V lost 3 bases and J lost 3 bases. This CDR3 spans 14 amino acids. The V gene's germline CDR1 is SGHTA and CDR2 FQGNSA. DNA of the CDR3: TGTGCCAGCAGCTTCGACAGGGACACCGGGGAGCTGTTTTTT. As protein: CASSFDRDTGELFF.

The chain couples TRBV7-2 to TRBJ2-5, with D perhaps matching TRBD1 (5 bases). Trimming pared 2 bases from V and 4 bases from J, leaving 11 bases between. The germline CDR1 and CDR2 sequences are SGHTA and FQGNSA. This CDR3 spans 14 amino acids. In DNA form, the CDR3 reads TGTGCCAGCAGCTTACCAGGCAGGGTAGAGACCCAGTACTTC. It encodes CASSLPGRVETQYF.

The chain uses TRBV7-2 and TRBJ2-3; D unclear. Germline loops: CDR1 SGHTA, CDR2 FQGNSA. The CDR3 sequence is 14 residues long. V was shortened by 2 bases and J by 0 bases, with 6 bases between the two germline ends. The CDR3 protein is CASSLRQSTDTQYF. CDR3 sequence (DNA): TGTGCCAGCAGCTTACGTCAAAGCACAGATACGCAGTATTTT.

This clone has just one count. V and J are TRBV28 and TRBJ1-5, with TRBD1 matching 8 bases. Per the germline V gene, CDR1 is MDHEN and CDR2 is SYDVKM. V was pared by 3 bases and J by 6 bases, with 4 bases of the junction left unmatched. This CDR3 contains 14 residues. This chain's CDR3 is CASSLTGVRQPQHF. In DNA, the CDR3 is TGTGCCAGCAGTTTGACAGGGGTTCGTCAGCCCCAGCATTTT. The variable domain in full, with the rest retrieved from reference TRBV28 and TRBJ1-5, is DVKVTQSSRYLVKRTGEKVFLECVQDMDHENMFWYRQDPGLGLRLIYFSYDVKMKEKGDIPEGYSVSREKKERFSLILESASTNQTSMYLCASSLTGVRQPQHFGDGTRLSIL.

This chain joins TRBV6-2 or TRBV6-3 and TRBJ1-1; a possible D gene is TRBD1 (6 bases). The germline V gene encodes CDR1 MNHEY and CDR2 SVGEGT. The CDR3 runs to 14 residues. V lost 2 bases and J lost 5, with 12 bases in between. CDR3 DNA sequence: TGTGCCAGCAGTTACCGCGGGGGGCGAACTGAAGCTTTCTTT. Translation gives CASSYRGGRTEAFF.

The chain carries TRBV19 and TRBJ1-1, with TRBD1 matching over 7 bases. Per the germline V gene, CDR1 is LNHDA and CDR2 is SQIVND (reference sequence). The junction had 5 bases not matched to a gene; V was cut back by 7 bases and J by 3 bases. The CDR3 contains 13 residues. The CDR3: CASNRQGDTEAFF. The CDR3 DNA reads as TGTGCCAGTAACCGACAGGGCGACACTGAAGCTTTCTTT.

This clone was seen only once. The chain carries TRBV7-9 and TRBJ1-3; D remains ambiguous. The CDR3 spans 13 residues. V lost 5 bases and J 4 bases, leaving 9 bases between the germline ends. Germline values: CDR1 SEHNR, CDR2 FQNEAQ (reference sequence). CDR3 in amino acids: CASSRESGNTIYF. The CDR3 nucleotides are TGTGCCAGCAGCCGTGAGTCCGGAAACACCATATATTTT.

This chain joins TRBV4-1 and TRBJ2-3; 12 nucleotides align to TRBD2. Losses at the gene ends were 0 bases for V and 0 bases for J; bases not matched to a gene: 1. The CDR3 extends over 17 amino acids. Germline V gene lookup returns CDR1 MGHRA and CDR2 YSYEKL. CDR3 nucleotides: TGCGCCAGCAGCCAAGAGACTAGCGGGAGTAGCACAGATACGCAGTATTTT. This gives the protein CASSQETSGSSTDTQYF.

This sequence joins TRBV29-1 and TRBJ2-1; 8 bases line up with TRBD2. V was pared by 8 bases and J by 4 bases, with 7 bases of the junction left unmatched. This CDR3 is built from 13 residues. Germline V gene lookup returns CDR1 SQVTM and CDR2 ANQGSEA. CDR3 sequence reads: CSLRRGGYNEQFF. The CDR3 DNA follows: TGCAGCCTCAGACGGGGGGGATACAATGAGCAGTTCTTC.

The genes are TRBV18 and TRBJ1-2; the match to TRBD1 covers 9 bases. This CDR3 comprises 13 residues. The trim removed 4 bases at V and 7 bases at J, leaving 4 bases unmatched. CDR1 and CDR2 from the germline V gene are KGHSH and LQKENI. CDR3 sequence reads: CASSLGTGFGYTF. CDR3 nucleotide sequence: TGTGCCAGCTCACTAGGGACAGGGTTTGGCTACACCTTC.

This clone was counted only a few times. Here the CDR3 DNA reads TGTGCCAGCAGCTTATTTGAGGGGAATAATTCACCCCTCCACTTT. Encoded protein: CASSLFEGNNSPLHF. The genes are TRBV7-2 and TRBJ1-6; the D gene is possibly TRBD1 (5 bases). This CDR3 has 15 residues. V was pared by 2 bases and J by 5 bases, with 10 bases between. CDR1 SGHTA and CDR2 FQGNSA come from the germline V gene.

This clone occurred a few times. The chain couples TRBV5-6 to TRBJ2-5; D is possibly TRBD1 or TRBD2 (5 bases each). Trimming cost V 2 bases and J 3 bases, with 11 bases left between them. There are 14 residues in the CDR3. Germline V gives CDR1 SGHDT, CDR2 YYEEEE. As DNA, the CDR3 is TGTGCCAGCAGCTTACTAGGGGACGAAGAGACCCAGTACTTC. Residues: CASSLLGDEETQYF.

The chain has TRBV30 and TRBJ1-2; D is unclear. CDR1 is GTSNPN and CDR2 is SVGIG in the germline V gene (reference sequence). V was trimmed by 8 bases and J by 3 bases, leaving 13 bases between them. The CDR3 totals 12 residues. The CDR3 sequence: CAGRGGYYGYTF. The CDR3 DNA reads TGTGCCGGACGGGGTGGGTACTATGGCTACACCTTC.

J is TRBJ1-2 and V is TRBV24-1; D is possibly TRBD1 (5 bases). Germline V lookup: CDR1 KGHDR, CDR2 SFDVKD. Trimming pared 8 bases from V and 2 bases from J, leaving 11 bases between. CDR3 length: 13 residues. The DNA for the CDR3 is TGTGCCACCAAGGGACCCATGAACTATGGCTACACCTTC. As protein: CATKGPMNYGYTF.

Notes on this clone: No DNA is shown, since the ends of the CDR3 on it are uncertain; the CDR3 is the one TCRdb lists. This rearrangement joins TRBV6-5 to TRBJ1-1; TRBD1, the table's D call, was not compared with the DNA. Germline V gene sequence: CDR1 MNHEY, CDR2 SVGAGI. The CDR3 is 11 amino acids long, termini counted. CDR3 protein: CASSFGQGTFF.

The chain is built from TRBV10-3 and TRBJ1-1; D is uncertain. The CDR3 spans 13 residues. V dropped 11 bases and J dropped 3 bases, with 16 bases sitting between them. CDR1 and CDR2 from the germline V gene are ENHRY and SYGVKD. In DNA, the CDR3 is TGTGCCGCCCGGGCTATCTCGGACACTGAAGCTTTCTTT. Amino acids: CAARAISDTEAFF.

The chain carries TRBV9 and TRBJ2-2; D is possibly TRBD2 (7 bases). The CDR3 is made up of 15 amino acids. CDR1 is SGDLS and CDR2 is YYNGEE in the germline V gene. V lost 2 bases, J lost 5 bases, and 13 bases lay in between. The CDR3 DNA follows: TGTGCCAGCAGCGTTGTGGGAGGGGGGACCGGGGAGCTGTTTTTT. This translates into CASSVVGGGTGELFF.